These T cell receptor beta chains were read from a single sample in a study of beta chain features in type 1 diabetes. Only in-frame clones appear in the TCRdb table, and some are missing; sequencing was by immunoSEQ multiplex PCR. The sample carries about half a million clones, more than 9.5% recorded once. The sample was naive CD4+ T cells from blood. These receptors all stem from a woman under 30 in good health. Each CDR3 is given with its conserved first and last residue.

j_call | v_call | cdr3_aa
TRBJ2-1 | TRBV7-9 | CASSLGGLRQGVYEQFF
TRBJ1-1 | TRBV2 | CASIQDRNTEAFF
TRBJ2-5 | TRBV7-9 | CASSLVVTTGRGETQYF
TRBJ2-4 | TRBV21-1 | CASTSGASRDRANF
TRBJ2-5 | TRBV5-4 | CASSSPSSGSTETQYF
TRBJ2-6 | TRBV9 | CASSPEDRHSGANVLTF
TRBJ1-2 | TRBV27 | CASSTRQNYGYTF
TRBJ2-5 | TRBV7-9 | CASSSITGSRETQYF
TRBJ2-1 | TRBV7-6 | CASSFRLAGGRSYNEQFF
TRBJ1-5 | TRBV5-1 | CASSPRGDSNQPQHF
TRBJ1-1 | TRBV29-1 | CSVETSMNTEAFF